This T cell receptor beta chain was identified in a study of cytomegalovirus exposure and HLA in healthy donors. The overall study: Approximately 200 million T cells yielded approximately 110 million unique TCR beta sequences in earlier analysis. Whole-study findings and limits: Being indistinguishable, some V segments were excluded, TRBV6-2 and TRBV6-3 among them. As a later analysis showed, a missense DCLRE1C variant was linked to trimming of TCR beta V- and J-genes. The authors enumerated over 150 TCR beta chains as linked to cytomegalovirus.

Vbeta (60) and Jbeta (13) primers were used in the PCR. Profiled with immunoSEQ multiplex PCR; TCRdb holds only in-frame clones, not every one. The data hold some 65,000 clones, with approximately 75% observed a single time. As for this clone: Its antigen is unknown.

This CDR3 region has 16 residues. V was pared by 0 bases and J by 3 bases, with 5 bases of the junction left unmatched. Germline CDR1 reads LNHNV; CDR2 reads YYDKDF (reference sequence). Sample: PBMCs. The receptor was isolated from a man aged 50 to 59 in good health and CMV-seropositive. The chain recombines TRBV15 with TRBJ1-2, with 9 bases that match TRBD1. The CDR3 loop is CATSRDLRTGDYGYTF. DNA of the CDR3: TGTGCCACCAGCAGAGATCTGAGGACAGGGGACTATGGCTACACCTTC.